Listed here are 18 T cell receptor beta chains from one sample, sequenced in a study of blood T cell repertoires in COVID-19. Method: immunoSEQ multiplex PCR; TCRdb's copy keeps in-frame clones and lacks some. The sample holds 290,000 or so clones, 85% seen once. Material: peripheral blood. All receptors come from a man aged 45-65 years with active or convalescent COVID-19.

V and J are TRBV2 and TRBJ2-1; D call uncertain. CDR1 is SNHLY, CDR2 FYNNEI, per germline. V lost 7 bases and J lost 7, with 8 bases in between. This CDR3 spans 11 amino acids. CDR3 in amino acids: CASKTWNEQFF. CDR3 nucleotide sequence: TGTGCCAGCAAGACTTGGAATGAGCAGTTCTTC.

The J gene is TRBJ2-5, the V gene TRBV24-1, with D tentatively TRBD2 (5 bases). The CDR3 is made up of 13 amino acids. Germline V lookup: CDR1 KGHDR, CDR2 SFDVKD. The ends were cut back, 2 bases at V and 7 bases at J, with 10 bases in the middle. CDR3 in DNA: TGTGCCACCAGTGATTCGGACTTAGGGACCCAGTACTTC. Protein: CATSDSDLGTQYF.

With regard to this clone: The sample has other DNA sequences that encode this CDR3 too. The chain combines TRBV9 with TRBJ1-2; weak D call: TRBD1 (5 bases). V was cut by 0 bases and J by 5 bases, with 11 bases left in between. The germline gives CDR1 SGDLS, CDR2 YYNGEE. This CDR3 spans 14 amino acids. DNA of the CDR3: TGTGCCAGCAGCGTAGCCCAGGGTGGGTATGGCTACACCTTC. Amino acids: CASSVAQGGYGYTF.

This chain connects TRBV28 to TRBJ1-2; 7 nucleotides align to TRBD1. With V trimmed by 10 bases and J by 11 bases, 13 bases remained unmatched. Germline V gives CDR1 MDHEN, CDR2 SYDVKM. This CDR3 spans 12 amino acids. In DNA form, the CDR3 reads TGTGCCACGGGACAGAGGCCACGGGGATACACCTTC. This gives the protein CATGQRPRGYTF.

The chain is built from TRBV15 and TRBJ1-1; a possible D gene is TRBD1 (5 bases). This CDR3 is 15 amino acids long. Germline CDR1 LNHNV, CDR2 YYDKDF (reference sequence). The germline V and J ends were trimmed by 3 bases and 3 bases, with 14 bases remaining between them. For the CDR3, the DNA is TGTGCCACCAGCAGGGCTCACGGGGGGGACACTGAAGCTTTCTTT. It encodes CATSRAHGGDTEAFF.

The chain couples TRBV27 to TRBJ1-2; 12 bases line up with TRBD1. The V and J ends lost 2 bases and 3 bases, in that order; junction bases with no gene match: 16. Germline V gives CDR1 MNHEY, CDR2 SMNVEV (reference sequence). The CDR3 is 20 residues long. CDR3 sequence (DNA): TGTGCCAGCAGTTTACGTCCCGGGACAGGGGGCGCGTCTTTAGACTATGGCTACACCTTC. Encoded protein: CASSLRPGTGGASLDYGYTF.

V usage is TRBV7-9 and J usage is TRBJ2-7, with TRBD2 matching 7 bases. CDR3 length: 16 residues. Trimming removed 5 bases from V and 4 bases from J; junction bases left unmatched: 14. Germline V lookup: CDR1 SEHNR, CDR2 FQNEAQ (reference sequence). The CDR3 DNA sequence: TGTGCCAGCAGCCCTACCAAGGGTCTAGCGGTGTACGAGCAGTACTTC. This encodes CASSPTKGLAVYEQYF. Full variable domain (missing parts from reference TRBV7-9 and TRBJ2-7): DTGVSQNPRHKITKRGQNVTFRCDPISEHNRLYWYRQTLGQGPEFLTYFQNEAQLEKSRLLSDRFSAERPKGSFSTLEIQRTEQGDSAMYLCASSPTKGLAVYEQYFGPGTRLTVT.

The CDR3 DNA follows: TGTGCCGTTCAGGGGTCCTCTGGGGCCAACGTCCTGACTTTC. Its translation: CAVQGSSGANVLTF. This rearrangement joins TRBV10-3 to TRBJ2-6, with a possible D match to TRBD1 (6 bases). V was clipped by 11 bases and J by 0 bases, with 11 bases between them. The length of the CDR3 is 14 residues. Germline V lookup: CDR1 ENHRY, CDR2 SYGVKD.

For the CDR3, the DNA is TGTGCCAGCAGCCAGGATATAAGGGGGCAGGGCTATGGCTACACCTTC. The encoded protein is CASSQDIRGQGYGYTF. The chain has TRBV4-2 and TRBJ1-2; TRBD1 matches 7 bases. CDR3 length: 16 amino acids. Germline V CDR1 and CDR2: LGHNA, YNFKEQ. V trimming: 3 bases; J trimming: 4 bases; junction bases outside the gene matches: 11.

This chain connects TRBV6-5 to TRBJ2-5; 10 nucleotides match TRBD1. Germline V gene sequence: CDR1 MNHEY, CDR2 SVGAGI. The CDR3 consists of 14 residues. With V trimmed by 5 bases and J by 4 bases, 4 bases remained unmatched. The CDR3 sequence is CASSTGTGVETQYF. CDR3 nucleotide sequence: TGTGCCAGCAGTACCGGGACAGGGGTAGAGACCCAGTACTTC.

This chain connects TRBV25-1 to TRBJ2-3; D possibly corresponds to TRBD2 (6 bases). In germline, CDR1 is MGHDK, CDR2 SYGVNS. V was clipped by 6 bases and J by 2 bases, with 12 bases between them. The CDR3 sequence is 14 residues long. CDR3 sequence (DNA): TGTGCCAGCAGGTTGGGGGGACCCACAGATACGCAGTATTTT. Its translation: CASRLGGPTDTQYF.

The chain recombines TRBV6-5 with TRBJ2-1; 8 bases map to TRBD2. The germline V gene encodes CDR1 MNHEY and CDR2 SVGAGI. V lost 7 bases, J lost 12 bases, and 8 bases stayed unmatched. The CDR3 has 12 residues. CDR3 sequence (DNA): TGTGCCAGCAACCTAGCGGGTCGGGCGCAGTTCTTC. Protein: CASNLAGRAQFF.

The chain carries TRBV5-4 and TRBJ2-7, with 10 positions matching TRBD2. J gave up 3 bases and V 2 bases, and 2 bases lay outside the gene matches. The V gene's germline CDR1 is SGHNT and CDR2 YYREEE (reference sequence). CDR3 size: 14 residues. The CDR3 nucleotides read TGTGCCAGCAGCTTAACTAGCGGGAACTACGAGCAGTACTTC. Translating gives CASSLTSGNYEQYF.

This clone was seen a single time. The chain has TRBV3-1 (or the pseudogene TRBV3-2) and TRBJ1-1, with D tentatively TRBD1 (5 bases). Trimming took 2 bases from V and 4 from J, leaving 20 bases between them. The CDR3 has 17 residues. CDR1 is LGHDT and CDR2 is YNNKEL in the germline V gene (reference sequence). CDR3 DNA: TGTGCCAGCAGCCAAATCATCCAGGGCCTTGGGCGCACTGAAGCTTTCTTT. Translating it yields CASSQIIQGLGRTEAFF.

The chain combines TRBV6-2 or TRBV6-3 with TRBJ2-5, with D perhaps TRBD2 (5 bases). Germline assignment: CDR1 MNHEY and CDR2 SVGEGT. This CDR3 is built from 15 residues. Trimming removed 5 bases from V and 5 bases from J, with 18 bases in between. The CDR3 DNA reads as TGTGCCAGCAGTAGTCCTGGAGCGCCGGGGGAGACCCAGTACTTC. Amino acids: CASSSPGAPGETQYF.

This sequence joins TRBV7-9 and TRBJ2-3, with D perhaps TRBD1 (6 bases). Trimming took 6 bases from V and 10 from J, leaving 29 bases between them. CDR3 length: 17 residues. Germline V gene lookup returns CDR1 SEHNR and CDR2 FQNEAQ (reference sequence). The CDR3 DNA sequence: TGTGCCAGCAGACCACCCAGGGGCGCATATTCGGCTGATCCGCAGTATTTT. Encoded protein: CASRPPRGAYSADPQYF.

The rearrangement uses TRBV28 and TRBJ2-1, with TRBD2 matching 7 bases. Unmatched junction bases numbered 15, after V lost 6 bases and J lost 4 bases. This CDR3 has 17 residues. Germline loops: CDR1 MDHEN, CDR2 SYDVKM. This chain's CDR3 is CASSLSSGRGMYNEQFF. Here the CDR3 DNA reads TGTGCCAGCAGCCTATCATCTGGGAGGGGAATGTACAATGAGCAGTTCTTC.

The chain has TRBV28 and TRBJ2-3, with TRBD2 identical over 8 bases. Germline V lookup: CDR1 MDHEN, CDR2 SYDVKM. The CDR3 runs to 15 residues. V lost 2 bases, J lost 6 bases, and 7 bases stayed unmatched. The chain's CDR3 is CASSLGGRNADTQYF. CDR3 sequence (DNA): TGTGCCAGCAGTTTAGGCGGGAGGAATGCGGATACGCAGTATTTT.